Following are 13 T cell receptor beta chains from one sample sequenced in a study of T cell changes during pregnancy in multiple sclerosis. Generated by immunoSEQ multiplex PCR, the TCRdb table keeps only in-frame clones and is missing some. The table has 90,000 to 150,000 clones, approximately 93% seen once. The starting material was peripheral blood, obtained before pregnancy. The origin of the receptors is a female donor with multiple sclerosis, enrolled in a pregnancy study.

This clone was counted a single time. The CDR3 nucleotides read TGTGCCAGCAGCTTAATTCGGGGGGCCGTCCGCGAGCAGTACTTC. Its protein product is CASSLIRGAVREQYF. The chain couples TRBV11-2 to TRBJ2-7, with D tentatively TRBD2 (7 bases). The V gene's germline CDR1 is SGHAT and CDR2 FQNNGV. Trimming cost V 2 bases and J 6 bases, with 17 bases left between them. CDR3 length: 15 residues. The full variable domain, completed using reference TRBV11-2 and TRBJ2-7, is EAGVAQSPRYKIIEKRQSVAFWCNPISGHATLYWYQQILGQGPKLLIQFQNNGVVDDSQLPKDRFSAERLKGVDSTLKIQPAKLEDSAVYLCASSLIRGAVREQYFGPGTRLTVT.

This chain connects TRBV9 to TRBJ2-1, with 11 bases matching TRBD1. Germline V gives CDR1 SGDLS, CDR2 YYNGEE. V lost 5 bases to trimming and J lost 3 bases; unmatched junction nucleotides: 1. This CDR3 has 14 residues. The CDR3 here is CASSGTGGYNEQFF. CDR3 DNA: TGTGCCAGCAGTGGGACAGGGGGCTACAATGAGCAGTTCTTC.

The genes are TRBV27 and TRBJ2-7; 8 nucleotides line up with TRBD1. Germline V lookup: CDR1 MNHEY, CDR2 SMNVEV (reference sequence). The J segment lost 6 bases and the V segment lost 5 bases, leaving 12 bases of the junction unmatched. The CDR3 runs to 15 residues. CDR3 sequence (DNA): TGTGCCAGCAGTCTAAGACAGGGGACCTGGTCCGAGCAGTACTTC. Translating it yields CASSLRQGTWSEQYF.

This sequence joins TRBV28 and TRBJ2-7; 8 positions match TRBD2. Germline lookup yields CDR1 MDHEN and CDR2 SYDVKM. The CDR3 has 16 residues. Losses at the gene ends were 4 bases for V and 6 bases for J; bases not matched to a gene: 14. CDR3 sequence reads: CASSSPGGDLRSEQYF. CDR3 nucleotides: TGTGCCAGCAGTTCCCCGGGAGGGGACTTGCGGTCCGAGCAGTACTTC. The entire variable domain, with the rest obtained from reference TRBV28 and TRBJ2-7, is as follows: DVKVTQSSRYLVKRTGEKVFLECVQDMDHENMFWYRQDPGLGLRLIYFSYDVKMKEKGDIPEGYSVSREKKERFSLILESASTNQTSMYLCASSSPGGDLRSEQYFGPGTRLTVT.

The rearrangement joins TRBV7-3 to TRBJ2-3; D call uncertain. CDR3 length: 12 residues. The V gene lost 5 bases and the J gene lost 5 bases, with 8 bases spanning the gap. Per the germline V gene, CDR1 is SGHTA and CDR2 is FQGTGA. For the CDR3, the DNA is TGTGCCAGCAGCCGATCCGGAGATACGCAGTATTTT. Translation: CASSRSGDTQYF.

The CDR3 protein is CASTWDFPREQYF. Written as DNA, the CDR3 is TGTGCCAGCACCTGGGACTTTCCTCGCGAGCAGTACTTC. This chain links TRBV7-9 with TRBJ2-7; D is perhaps TRBD2 (6 bases). V was clipped by 7 bases and J by 6 bases, with 16 bases between them. The CDR3 has 13 residues. CDR1 is SEHNR, CDR2 FQNEAQ, per germline (reference sequence).

This rearrangement joins TRBV5-4 to TRBJ2-7; TRBD1 agrees at 7 bases. Germline assignment: CDR1 SGHNT and CDR2 YYREEE (reference sequence). J was trimmed by 4 bases and V by 4 bases; bases with no gene match: 8. This CDR3 contains 14 residues. The CDR3: CASSPQDRLYEQYF. In nucleotides, the CDR3 is TGTGCCAGCAGCCCCCAGGACAGGCTTTACGAGCAGTACTTC. Drawing the rest from reference TRBV5-4 and TRBJ2-7, the complete variable domain is ETGVTQSPTHLIKTRGQQVTLRCSSQSGHNTVSWYQQALGQGPQFIFQYYREEENGRGNFPPRFSGLQFPNYSSELNVNALELDDSALYLCASSPQDRLYEQYFGPGTRLTVT.

This sequence joins TRBV19 and TRBJ2-7, with 11 bases matching TRBD2. The CDR3 runs to 15 residues. Germline lookup yields CDR1 LNHDA and CDR2 SQIVND (reference sequence). The trim removed 5 bases at V and 3 bases at J, leaving 6 bases unmatched. The DNA for the CDR3 is TGTGCCAGTAGTGTCTCACTAGCGGGGGTCTACGAGCAGTACTTC. Translation gives CASSVSLAGVYEQYF.

V usage is TRBV5-1 and J usage is TRBJ2-1; D perhaps matches TRBD2 (5 bases). There are 14 residues in the CDR3. Germline CDR1 reads SGHRS; CDR2 reads YFSETQ. With 0 bases removed from V and 6 bases from J, the gap between germline ends came to 10 bases. The CDR3 DNA sequence: TGCGCCAGCAGCTTGGAGCTAGCTTCCAATGAGCAGTTCTTC. Amino acid sequence: CASSLELASNEQFF.

The gene calls are TRBV18 and TRBJ1-1; D is perhaps TRBD1 (6 bases). This CDR3 is built from 15 residues. Trimming removed 3 bases at V and 5 bases at J, with 16 bases between. The germline CDR1 and CDR2 sequences are KGHSH and LQKENI. The CDR3 nucleotides read TGTGCCAGCTCACCCCAACAGGGAAGTAGAACTGAAGCTTTCTTT. Its protein is CASSPQQGSRTEAFF.

The CDR3 region is CAISDGTGTDTQYF. CDR3 sequence (DNA): TGTGCCATCAGTGACGGGACAGGAACAGATACGCAGTATTTT. The V call is TRBV10-3, the J call TRBJ2-3; 8 nucleotides line up with TRBD1. Germline V gene sequence: CDR1 ENHRY, CDR2 SYGVKD. This CDR3 is 14 amino acids long. Trimming at V came to 3 bases and at J to 3 bases, leaving 2 bases not matched to a gene.

This chain links TRBV6-1 with TRBJ1-1; TRBD1 agrees at 10 bases. Germline values: CDR1 MNHNS, CDR2 SASEGT. V lost 7 bases, J lost 7 bases, and 6 bases stayed unmatched. The CDR3 has 13 amino acids. The CDR3 is CASTWTGGNEAFF. In DNA form, the CDR3 reads TGTGCCAGCACCTGGACAGGGGGTAATGAAGCTTTCTTT.

This rearrangement joins TRBV27 to TRBJ1-2; 9 nucleotides agree with TRBD1. The CDR3 is 16 amino acids. Per germline, CDR1 MNHEY and CDR2 SMNVEV (reference sequence). The trim removed 8 bases at V and 4 bases at J, leaving 14 bases unmatched. The CDR3 reads CASGWDRDKVAYGYTF. Here the CDR3 DNA reads TGTGCCAGCGGCTGGGACAGGGATAAGGTCGCCTATGGCTACACCTTC.